The T cell receptor beta chain under discussion was sequenced for a study of blood T cell repertoires in COVID-19. Across the study: Sources were T cells, B-cell-depleted T cells, or PBMCs; the material itself was cDNA or gDNA.

Measured with immunoSEQ multiplex PCR; TCRdb has only the in-frame clones, and not every one. The data hold around 100,000 clones, with roughly 91% observed a single time. Germline CDR1 reads SGHRS; CDR2 reads YFSETQ. With 2 bases clipped from V and 4 bases from J, the junction kept 3 bases outside the gene matches. The CDR3 is 13 residues long. Input material: peripheral blood. V gene TRBV5-1 combines with J gene TRBJ2-7; 7 bases match TRBD2. The sequence came from a man aged 18 to 29 with COVID-19, enrolled during active disease. The CDR3 loop is CASSLAGTYEQYF. For the CDR3, the DNA is TGCGCCAGCAGCTTAGCGGGGACTTACGAGCAGTACTTC.